This T cell receptor (beta chain) was captured by sequencing in a study of OX40 agonist ivuxolimab in advanced cancers. Produced via immunoSEQ multiplex PCR; TCRdb's table is partial and in-frame only. The repertoire includes around 92,000 clones, approximately 88% of them detected once, and around 2.7% sits in the top ten. The sequencing here drew on CD4+ or CD8+ T cells sorted from blood, taken in a trial of the OX40 agonist ivuxolimab. The origin of this receptor is an adult with an advanced solid tumor such as melanoma, head and neck, liver or kidney cancer.

Here the CDR3 DNA reads TGTGCCAGCAGCCCTTATTCGGGGGTTGAAGCTTTCTTT. Translating gives CASSPYSGVEAFF. J is TRBJ1-1 and V is TRBV14, with D tentatively TRBD1 (5 bases). The CDR3 is 13 residues long. V was trimmed by 4 bases and J by 7 bases, leaving 13 bases between them. CDR1 and CDR2 from the germline V gene are SGHDN and FVKESK.